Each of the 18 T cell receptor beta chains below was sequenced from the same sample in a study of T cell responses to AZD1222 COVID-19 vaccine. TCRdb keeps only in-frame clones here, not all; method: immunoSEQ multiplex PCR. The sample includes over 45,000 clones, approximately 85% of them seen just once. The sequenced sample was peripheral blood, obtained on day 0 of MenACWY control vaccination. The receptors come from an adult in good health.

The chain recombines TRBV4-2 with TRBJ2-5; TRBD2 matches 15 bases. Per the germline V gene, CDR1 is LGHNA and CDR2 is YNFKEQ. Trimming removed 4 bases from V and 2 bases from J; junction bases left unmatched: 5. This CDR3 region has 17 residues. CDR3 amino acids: CASSPGLAGGRQETQYF. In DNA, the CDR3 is TGTGCCAGCAGCCCCGGACTAGCGGGAGGGAGGCAAGAGACCCAGTACTTC.

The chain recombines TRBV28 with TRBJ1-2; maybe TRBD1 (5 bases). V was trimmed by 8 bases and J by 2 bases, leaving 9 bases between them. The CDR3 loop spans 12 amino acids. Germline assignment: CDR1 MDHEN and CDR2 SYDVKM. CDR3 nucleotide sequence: TGTGCCAGCGGGGGTATCAACTATGGCTACACCTTC. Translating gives CASGGINYGYTF.

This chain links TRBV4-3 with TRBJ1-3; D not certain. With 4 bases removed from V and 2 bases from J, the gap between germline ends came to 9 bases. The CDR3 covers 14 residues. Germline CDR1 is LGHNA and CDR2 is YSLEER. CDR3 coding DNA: TGCGCCAGCAGCCGCACGGAGGCTGGAAACACCATATATTTT. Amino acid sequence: CASSRTEAGNTIYF.

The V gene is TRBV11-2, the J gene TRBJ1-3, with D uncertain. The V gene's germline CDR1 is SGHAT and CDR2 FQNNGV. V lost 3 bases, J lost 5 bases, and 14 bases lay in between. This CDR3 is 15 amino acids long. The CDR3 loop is CASSFPDPRRNTIYF. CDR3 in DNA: TGTGCCAGCAGCTTTCCGGACCCCCGGCGAAACACCATATATTTT.

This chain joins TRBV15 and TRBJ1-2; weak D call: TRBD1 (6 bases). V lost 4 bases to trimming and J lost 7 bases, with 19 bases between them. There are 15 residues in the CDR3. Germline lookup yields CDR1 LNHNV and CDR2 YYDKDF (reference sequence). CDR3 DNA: TGTGCCACCAGCATACAACGAGGGGGTGCGGCTGGCTACACCTTC. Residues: CATSIQRGGAAGYTF.

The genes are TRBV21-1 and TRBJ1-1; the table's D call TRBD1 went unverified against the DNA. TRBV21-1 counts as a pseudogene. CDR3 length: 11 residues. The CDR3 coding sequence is TGTGCCAGCAGGGACAGGTTTGAAGCTTTCTTT. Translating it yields CASRDRFEAFF.

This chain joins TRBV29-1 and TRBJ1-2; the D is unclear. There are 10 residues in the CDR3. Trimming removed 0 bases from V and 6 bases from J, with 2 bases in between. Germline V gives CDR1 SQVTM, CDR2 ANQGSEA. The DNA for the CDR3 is TGCAGCGTTGAAGAGGATGGCTACACCTTC. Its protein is CSVEEDGYTF.

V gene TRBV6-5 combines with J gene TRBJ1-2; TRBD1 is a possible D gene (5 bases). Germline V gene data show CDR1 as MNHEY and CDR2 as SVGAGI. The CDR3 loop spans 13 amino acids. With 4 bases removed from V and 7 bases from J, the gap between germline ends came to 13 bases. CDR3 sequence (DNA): TGTGCCAGCAGTTTGGCAGGGTGGATTGGCTACACCTTC. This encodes CASSLAGWIGYTF.

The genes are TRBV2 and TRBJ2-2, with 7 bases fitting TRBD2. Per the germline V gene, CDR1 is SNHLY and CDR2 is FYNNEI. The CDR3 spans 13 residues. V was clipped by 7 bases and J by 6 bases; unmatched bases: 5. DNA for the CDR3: TGTGCCAGCAATAGGGAGGGGCCCGGGGAGCTGTTTTTT. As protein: CASNREGPGELFF.

CDR3 residues: CASSTPGQGEAFF. The CDR3 DNA reads TGTGCCAGCAGTACCCCGGGACAGGGTGAAGCTTTCTTT. The chain couples TRBV6-5 to TRBJ1-1, with 9 bases fitting TRBD1. The germline V gene has CDR1 MNHEY and CDR2 SVGAGI. The CDR3 contains 13 residues. J lost 7 bases, V lost 5 bases, and 5 bases had no gene match.

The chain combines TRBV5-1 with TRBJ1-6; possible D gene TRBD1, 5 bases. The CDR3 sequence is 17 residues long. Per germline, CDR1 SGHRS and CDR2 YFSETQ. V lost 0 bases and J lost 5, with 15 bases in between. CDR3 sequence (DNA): TGCGCCAGCAGCTTGGCGCAGGGATCTCCAAATAATTCACCCCTCCACTTT. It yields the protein CASSLAQGSPNNSPLHF.

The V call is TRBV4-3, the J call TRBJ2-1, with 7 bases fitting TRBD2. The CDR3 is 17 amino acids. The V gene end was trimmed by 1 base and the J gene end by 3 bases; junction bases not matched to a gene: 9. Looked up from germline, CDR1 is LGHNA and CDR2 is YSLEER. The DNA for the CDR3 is TGCGCCAGCAGCCAAGCAGATACGAGCGGGGTCTACAATGAGCAGTTCTTC. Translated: CASSQADTSGVYNEQFF.

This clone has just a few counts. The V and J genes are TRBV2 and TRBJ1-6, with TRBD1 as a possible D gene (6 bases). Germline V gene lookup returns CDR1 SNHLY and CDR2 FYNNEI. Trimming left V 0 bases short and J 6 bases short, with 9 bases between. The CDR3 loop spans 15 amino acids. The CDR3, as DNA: TGTGCCAGCAGTGAAGCCACAGGGCGTAATTCACCCCTCCACTTT. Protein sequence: CASSEATGRNSPLHF.

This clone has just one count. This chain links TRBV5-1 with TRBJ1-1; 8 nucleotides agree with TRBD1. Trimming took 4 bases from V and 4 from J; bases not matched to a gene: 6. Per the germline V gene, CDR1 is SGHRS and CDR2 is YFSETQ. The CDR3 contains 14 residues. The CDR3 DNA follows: TGCGCCAGCAGCAAGACAGGGGAGGGCACTGAAGCTTTCTTT. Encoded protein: CASSKTGEGTEAFF.

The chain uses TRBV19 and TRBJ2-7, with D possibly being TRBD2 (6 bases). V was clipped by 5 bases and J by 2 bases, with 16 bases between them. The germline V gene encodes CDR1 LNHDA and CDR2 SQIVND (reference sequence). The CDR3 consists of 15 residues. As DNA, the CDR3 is TGTGCCAGTAGTCGAGCCCCGGGACTCCCCTACGAGCAGTACTTC. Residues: CASSRAPGLPYEQYF.

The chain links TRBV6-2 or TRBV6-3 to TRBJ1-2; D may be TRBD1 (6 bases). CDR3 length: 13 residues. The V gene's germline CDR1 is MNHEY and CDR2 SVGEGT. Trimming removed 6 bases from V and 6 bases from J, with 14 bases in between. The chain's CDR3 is CASSDRRVDGYTF. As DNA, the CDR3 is TGTGCCAGCAGCGACAGGAGAGTGGATGGCTACACCTTC.

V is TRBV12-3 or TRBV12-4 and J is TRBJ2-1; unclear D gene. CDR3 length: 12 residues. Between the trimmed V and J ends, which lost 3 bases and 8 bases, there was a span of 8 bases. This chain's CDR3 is CASSLVSDEQFF. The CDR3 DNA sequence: TGTGCCAGCAGTTTGGTTAGTGATGAGCAGTTCTTC.

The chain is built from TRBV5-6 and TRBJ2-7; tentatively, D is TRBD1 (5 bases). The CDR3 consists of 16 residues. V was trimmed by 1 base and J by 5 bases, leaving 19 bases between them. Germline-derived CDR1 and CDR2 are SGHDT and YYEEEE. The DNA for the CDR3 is TGTGCCAGCAGCTTGCTTATACGGCAGGGAACCAACGAGCAGTACTTC. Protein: CASSLLIRQGTNEQYF.